Listed here are 31 T cell receptor beta chains from one sample, sequenced in a study of T cell responses to AZD1222 COVID-19 vaccine. Profiled with immunoSEQ multiplex PCR; TCRdb holds only in-frame clones, not every one. The sample consists of roughly 170,000 clones, 85% to 95% of them appearing once. This specimen was peripheral blood, taken on day 0 of AZD1222 vaccination. The receptors were gathered from an adult in good health.

This chain uses TRBV11-3 with TRBJ1-1; 7 bases align to TRBD1. Germline CDR1 reads SGHNT; CDR2 reads YENEEA. Trimming took 0 bases from V and 4 from J; bases not matched to a gene: 2. The CDR3 totals 14 residues. The CDR3 protein is CASSLDRGITEAFF. DNA for the CDR3: TGTGCCAGCAGCTTAGACAGGGGGATCACTGAAGCTTTCTTT.

The chain couples TRBV18 to TRBJ1-2, with D possibly being TRBD1 (5 bases). From germline, CDR1 is KGHSH and CDR2 LQKENI. This CDR3 has 14 residues. V was cut by 1 base and J by 4 bases, with 10 bases left in between. CDR3: CASSPQGMSYGYTF. The CDR3 nucleotides are TGTGCCAGCTCACCACAGGGGATGAGCTATGGCTACACCTTC.

As concerns this clone: At one end, the junction sequence differs from germline, possibly due to a read error. The V gene is TRBV12-3 or TRBV12-4, the J gene TRBJ1-2; a weak D match, TRBD1 (5 bases). The CDR3 runs 11 residues. This CDR3 is CASSLWRDSSF. CDR3 DNA: TGTGCCAGCAGTTTGTGGAGGGACTCAAGCTTC.

This chain connects TRBV18 to TRBJ2-2; D gene uncertain. Germline V gene sequence: CDR1 KGHSH, CDR2 LQKENI. The CDR3 is made up of 15 amino acids. V lost 3 bases and J lost 3, with 11 bases in between. The CDR3 is CASSPSHRYTGELFF. The CDR3 nucleotides are TGTGCCAGCTCACCCTCCCACCGTTACACCGGGGAGCTGTTTTTT.

The V and J genes are TRBV11-3 and TRBJ2-1, with D unclear. The CDR3 is made up of 16 amino acids. The germline V and J ends were trimmed by 0 bases and 1 base, with 10 bases remaining between them. Germline V gene lookup returns CDR1 SGHNT and CDR2 YENEEA. As DNA, the CDR3 is TGTGCCAGCAGCTTAGATAAACGGTTATCCTACAATGAGCAGTTCTTC. It codes for CASSLDKRLSYNEQFF.

As regards this clone: The identical CDR3 is also encoded by other nucleotide sequences in the sample. The chain carries TRBV10-3 and TRBJ2-4, with D perhaps TRBD1 or TRBD2 (5 bases each). This CDR3 has 15 residues. Trimming cost V 2 bases and J 0 bases, with 8 bases left between them. Germline V gene data show CDR1 as ENHRY and CDR2 as SYGVKD. The CDR3 DNA reads as TGTGCCATCAGTGAGGGGGGTCTAGCCAAAAACATTCAGTACTTC. It translates to CAISEGGLAKNIQYF.

V usage is TRBV6-5 and J usage is TRBJ2-5; 7 bases agree with TRBD1. Looked up from germline, CDR1 is MNHEY and CDR2 is SVGAGI. The J segment lost 2 bases and the V segment lost 4 bases, leaving 7 bases of the junction unmatched. The CDR3 runs 15 residues. The CDR3 nucleotides read TGTGCCAGCAGTTCCCTCTCGGGACAGCAAGAGACCCAGTACTTC. This encodes CASSSLSGQQETQYF.

There are a few counts of this clone. The chain couples TRBV19 to TRBJ1-5; TRBD1 might be the D (6 bases). The V gene lost 8 bases and the J gene lost 2 bases, with 10 bases spanning the gap. The length of the CDR3 is 13 residues. CDR1 is LNHDA and CDR2 is SQIVND in the germline V gene (reference sequence). The DNA of the CDR3 is TGTGCCAGTCAGGGGAATGGCAATCAGCCCCAGCATTTT. Its protein is CASQGNGNQPQHF.

This clone came up once. V gene TRBV9 combines with J gene TRBJ1-4; D perhaps matches TRBD1 (5 bases). Trimming removed 4 bases at V and 8 bases at J, with 15 bases between. Per the germline V gene, CDR1 is SGDLS and CDR2 is YYNGEE. This CDR3 comprises 14 residues. The DNA of the CDR3 is TGTGCCAGCAGCCAGGGAGGGTGGGGAGAAAAACTGTTTTTT. Protein sequence: CASSQGGWGEKLFF.

CDR3 sequence (DNA): TGTGCCAGCAGCCAAGATCACACAGTCGGGGAAGCTTTCTTT. It encodes CASSQDHTVGEAFF. This rearrangement joins TRBV3-1 (or the pseudogene TRBV3-2) to TRBJ1-1; D is unclear. This CDR3 has 14 amino acids. Germline assignment: CDR1 LGHDT and CDR2 YNNKEL (reference sequence). Deletions cut 0 bases from V and 8 bases from J, with 13 bases between.

This chain connects TRBV18 to TRBJ1-1; D not resolved. Germline values: CDR1 KGHSH, CDR2 LQKENI. Trimming removed 3 bases at V and 1 base at J, with 15 bases between. This CDR3 contains 16 residues. CDR3 DNA: TGTGCCAGCTCACCTGATCAGATAGGCTGGAACACTGAAGCTTTCTTT. It yields the protein CASSPDQIGWNTEAFF.

This sequence joins TRBV10-3 and TRBJ1-3; no firm D call. The CDR3 has 15 amino acids. Trimming took 5 bases from V and 1 from J, leaving 12 bases between them. Germline assignment: CDR1 ENHRY and CDR2 SYGVKD. The CDR3 loop reads CAISTRPDSGNTIYF. The CDR3 DNA follows: TGTGCCATCAGTACCCGACCCGATTCTGGAAACACCATATATTTT.

The V gene is TRBV7-9, the J gene TRBJ1-2; no firm D call. V shed 5 bases and J shed 10 bases, with 2 bases lying between them. This CDR3 comprises 8 residues. CDR1 and CDR2 (germline): SEHNR, FQNEAQ (reference sequence). The CDR3 loop is CASSHYTF. CDR3 nucleotide sequence: TGTGCCAGCAGCCACTACACCTTC.

In nucleotides, the CDR3 is TGTGCCAGCAGCCAGACAGTGGGGAACACTGAAGCTTTCTTT. It codes for CASSQTVGNTEAFF. The J gene is TRBJ1-1, the V gene TRBV7-9, with D perhaps matching TRBD1 (5 bases). Germline V gene sequence: CDR1 SEHNR, CDR2 FQNEAQ (reference sequence). V gave up 5 bases and J gave up 1 base, with 11 bases separating them. CDR3 length: 14 amino acids.

The chain has TRBV2 and TRBJ1-6; D uncertain. CDR3 length: 16 amino acids. V was cut by 8 bases and J by 0 bases, with 14 bases left in between. CDR1 SNHLY and CDR2 FYNNEI come from the germline V gene. CDR3 bases: TGTGCCAGCCAGGCGGGTAGGAGCTCCTATAATTCACCCCTCCACTTT. Protein sequence: CASQAGRSSYNSPLHF.

V gene TRBV4-1 combines with J gene TRBJ2-5; 10 positions match TRBD1. J lost 3 bases, V lost 6 bases, and 7 bases had no gene match. Germline V CDR1 and CDR2: MGHRA, YSYEKL. The CDR3 totals 15 residues. The chain's CDR3 is CASSQTGQGEETQYF. The CDR3 DNA reads as TGCGCCAGCAGTCAAACCGGACAGGGGGAAGAGACCCAGTACTTC.

The chain carries TRBV6-5 and TRBJ1-1; D is ambiguous. With 6 bases removed from V and 10 bases from J, the gap between germline ends came to 12 bases. Per germline, CDR1 MNHEY and CDR2 SVGAGI. CDR3 length: 11 residues. The CDR3 loop is CASSKGGAAFF. The CDR3 DNA reads as TGTGCCAGCAGCAAGGGAGGCGCAGCTTTCTTT.

V is TRBV5-1 and J is TRBJ1-4; no reliable D call. V dropped 4 bases and J dropped 0 bases, with 10 bases sitting between them. This CDR3 region has 15 residues. Germline V gives CDR1 SGHRS, CDR2 YFSETQ. The DNA for the CDR3 is TGCGCCAGCAGCCCCCAGCCTGCAACTAATGAAAAACTGTTTTTT. Protein sequence: CASSPQPATNEKLFF.

This chain connects TRBV5-1 to TRBJ2-5; 9 bases map to TRBD1. This CDR3 is built from 15 residues. V lost 0 bases and J lost 5; bases outside the gene matches: 5. In germline, CDR1 is SGHRS, CDR2 YFSETQ. The CDR3 protein is CASSLGDREGETQYF. The CDR3 DNA is TGCGCCAGCAGCTTGGGGGACAGGGAAGGGGAGACCCAGTACTTC.

This clone has just one count. The genes are TRBV3-1 (or the pseudogene TRBV3-2) and TRBJ2-3; 11 nucleotides match TRBD2. Germline V CDR1 and CDR2: LGHDT, YNNKEL (reference sequence). Losses at the gene ends were 1 base for V and 1 base for J; bases not matched to a gene: 7. The CDR3 is 18 residues long. The CDR3 region has the DNA TGTGCCAGCAGCCAAGGTTTAGCGGGGGGGCTGGGCACAGATACGCAGTATTTT. This translates into CASSQGLAGGLGTDTQYF.

The chain joins TRBV3-1 (or the pseudogene TRBV3-2) to TRBJ2-5, with unresolved D. The CDR3 covers 12 residues. Trimming shortened V by 3 bases and J by 5 bases, and 7 bases separated the two germline ends. Germline V gene data show CDR1 as LGHDT and CDR2 as YNNKEL (reference sequence). The CDR3 loop is CASSQGTETQYF. CDR3 nucleotide sequence: TGTGCCAGCAGCCAGGGAACTGAGACCCAGTACTTC.

Here the CDR3 reads CASSERPRGGQETQYF. CDR3 sequence (DNA): TGTGCCAGCAGTGAACGGCCCAGGGGGGGCCAAGAGACCCAGTACTTC. This chain connects TRBV2 to TRBJ2-5; D tentatively fits TRBD1 or TRBD2 (7 bases each). V lost 2 bases, J lost 1 base, and 14 bases lay in between. CDR1 is SNHLY and CDR2 is FYNNEI in the germline V gene. The CDR3 is made up of 16 amino acids.

This clone appeared a single time. The rearrangement joins TRBV7-3 to TRBJ2-3; D ambiguous. This CDR3 contains 13 residues. The germline V gene has CDR1 SGHTA and CDR2 FQGTGA. The V gene lost 5 bases and the J gene lost 4 bases, with 10 bases spanning the gap. The CDR3 region is CASSPTFADTQYF. CDR3 DNA: TGTGCCAGCAGCCCCACCTTCGCAGATACGCAGTATTTT.

The chain employs TRBV5-1 and TRBJ1-4; D perhaps matches TRBD1 (5 bases). Germline CDR1 and CDR2: SGHRS and YFSETQ. The CDR3 has 15 amino acids. V gave up 1 base and J gave up 2 bases, with 9 bases separating them. The CDR3 sequence: CASSLWSGTNEKLFF. The DNA for the CDR3 is TGCGCCAGCAGCTTGTGGTCAGGGACTAATGAAAAACTGTTTTTT.

The gene calls are TRBV2 and TRBJ1-2, with D unresolved. The CDR3 runs 14 residues. V lost 3 bases, J lost 5 bases, and 13 bases lay in between. Germline CDR1 is SNHLY and CDR2 is FYNNEI. The DNA of the CDR3 is TGTGCCAGCAGTGATCGGCGAAGGGAATATGGCTACACCTTC. This translates into CASSDRRREYGYTF.

The chain has TRBV24-1 and TRBJ2-1, with 8 positions matching TRBD1. V lost 3 bases to trimming and J lost 4 bases; unmatched junction nucleotides: 10. Per the germline V gene, CDR1 is KGHDR and CDR2 is SFDVKD. This CDR3 is built from 17 residues. CDR3 coding DNA: TGTGCCACCAGTGATGGTCGAGGGACAGGAGTTTACAATGAGCAGTTCTTC. Translated, it gives CATSDGRGTGVYNEQFF.

This chain links TRBV9 with TRBJ1-2; D is unresolved. CDR3 length: 11 residues. V was pared by 4 bases and J by 2 bases, with 3 bases between. Germline V gene data show CDR1 as SGDLS and CDR2 as YYNGEE. This CDR3 reads CASSKNYGYTF. The DNA of the CDR3 is TGTGCCAGCAGCAAGAACTATGGCTACACCTTC.

The sample holds a few counts of this clone. This rearrangement joins TRBV18 to TRBJ2-7; possible D gene TRBD2, 5 bases. The CDR3 spans 14 residues. The germline V gene encodes CDR1 KGHSH and CDR2 LQKENI. V was trimmed by 0 bases and J by 2 bases, leaving 8 bases between them. CDR3 DNA sequence: TGTGCCAGCTCACCACCGGACGGGGCCTACGAGCAGTACTTC. Protein sequence: CASSPPDGAYEQYF.

This clone was recorded only once. CDR3 sequence (DNA): TGTGCCAGCTCAAAACAGGGGGCTGGAAACACCATATATTTT. Amino acid sequence: CASSKQGAGNTIYF. V is TRBV18 and J is TRBJ1-3, with TRBD1 identical over 8 bases. CDR1 is KGHSH and CDR2 is LQKENI in the germline V gene. This CDR3 contains 14 residues. Trimming took 5 bases from V and 2 from J; bases not matched to a gene: 2.

The chain has TRBV7-8 and TRBJ2-2; 8 bases match TRBD2. The ends lost 5 bases at V and 1 base at J; junction bases unmatched: 12. Germline values: CDR1 SGHVS, CDR2 FQNEAQ. CDR3 length equals 18 residues. The CDR3 region is CASSREVAGWVNTGELFF. CDR3 sequence (DNA): TGTGCCAGCAGCCGAGAGGTAGCGGGGTGGGTGAACACCGGGGAGCTGTTTTTT.

The chain employs TRBV6-5 and TRBJ1-4; D might be TRBD1 (6 bases). Trimming stripped 7 bases from V and 3 bases from J, with 15 bases between. CDR3 length equals 15 residues. CDR1 and CDR2 from the germline V gene are MNHEY and SVGAGI. The CDR3 nucleotides read TGTGCCAGCACCCCCAGGGGAGCAGCTAATGAAAAACTGTTTTTT. Translating gives CASTPRGAANEKLFF.